These T cell receptor beta chains were read from a single sample in a study of cytomegalovirus exposure and HLA in healthy donors. The method was immunoSEQ multiplex PCR; TCRdb's version includes in-frame clones alone and lacks a portion of them. The repertoire has roughly 100,000 clones, just under 80% of them found once; the top ten carry around 1.3%. The sequencing sample was made of PBMCs. The receptor source for this set is a man under 40 in good health and CMV-seronegative. CDR3s include the opening cysteine and the closing phenylalanine or tryptophan. Fields, in order: clone size, J gene, V gene, D gene, CDR3 DNA, CDR3 protein. D genes are given only for firm matches. Part of the rows lack a size; the others show once, few, many or a class for expanded clones.

clone_size: .
j_call: TRBJ2-2
v_call: TRBV18
d_call: TRBD1
cdr3_nt: TGTGCCAGCTCACCCGGACAGGGTGGTTTTTCCGGGGAGCTGTTTTTT
cdr3_aa: CASSPGQGGFSGELFF

clone_size: .
j_call: TRBJ1-3
v_call: TRBV4-3
d_call: TRBD1
cdr3_nt: TGCGCCAGCAGCCAAAATCGGACAGGGCTAAACACCATATATTTT
cdr3_aa: CASSQNRTGLNTIYF

clone_size: .
j_call: TRBJ2-1
v_call: TRBV4-1
d_call: TRBD2
cdr3_nt: TGCGCCAGCAGCCAAGAGGGGGGACTAGCGGGAGGGTCCTACAATGAGCAGTTCTTC
cdr3_aa: CASSQEGGLAGGSYNEQFF

clone_size: .
j_call: TRBJ2-1
v_call: TRBV29-1
d_call: TRBD2
cdr3_nt: TGCAGCGTTGGGGGGGGTGATAGCTCCTACAATGAGCAGTTCTTC
cdr3_aa: CSVGGGDSSYNEQFF

clone_size: .
j_call: TRBJ2-5
v_call: TRBV9
d_call: .
cdr3_nt: TGTGCCAGCAGCGTAGAACGGGGAGACCAGTACTTC
cdr3_aa: CASSVERGDQYF

clone_size: .
j_call: TRBJ2-7
v_call: TRBV6-4
d_call: .
cdr3_nt: TGTGCCAGCAGTGACTCCCGGGGACTGCGGGCCGAGCAGTACTTC
cdr3_aa: CASSDSRGLRAEQYF

clone_size: once
j_call: TRBJ1-2
v_call: TRBV9
d_call: .
cdr3_nt: TGTGCCAGCAGCGTAGATGACTCGACCCCTGGTGGCTACACCTTC
cdr3_aa: CASSVDDSTPGGYTF

clone_size: .
j_call: TRBJ1-2
v_call: TRBV5-1
d_call: TRBD1
cdr3_nt: TGCGCCAGCAGCCAGGACAGGGGGCATGTTGGCTACACCTTC
cdr3_aa: CASSQDRGHVGYTF

clone_size: .
j_call: TRBJ2-3
v_call: TRBV6-4
d_call: .
cdr3_nt: TGTGCCAGCAGTGACACAGGGTACAGCACAGATACGCAGTATTTT
cdr3_aa: CASSDTGYSTDTQYF

clone_size: .
j_call: TRBJ1-1
v_call: TRBV30
d_call: TRBD1
cdr3_nt: TGTGCCTGGAGGCGGGGCAGGGGGCTCGGTGAAGCTTTCTTT
cdr3_aa: CAWRRGRGLGEAFF

clone_size: .
j_call: TRBJ1-1
v_call: TRBV4-3
d_call: .
cdr3_nt: TGCGCCAGCAGCCAAGGGCTTGGGTTGAGGGAAGCTTTCTTT
cdr3_aa: CASSQGLGLREAFF

clone_size: .
j_call: TRBJ2-3
v_call: TRBV7-2
d_call: TRBD2
cdr3_nt: TGTGCCAGCAGCTTAGAACCCTTAGCGGGTCGTGGTACGCAGTATTTT
cdr3_aa: CASSLEPLAGRGTQYF

clone_size: few
j_call: TRBJ2-2
v_call: TRBV19
d_call: TRBD1
cdr3_nt: TGTGCCATTCAAAGACAGGGGGCTGACACCGGGGAGCTGTTTTTT
cdr3_aa: CAIQRQGADTGELFF

clone_size: .
j_call: TRBJ1-1
v_call: TRBV11-2
d_call: .
cdr3_nt: TGTGCCAGCAGCTTTGGGGGACTTGAAGCTTTCTTT
cdr3_aa: CASSFGGLEAFF

clone_size: .
j_call: TRBJ1-5
v_call: TRBV10-3
d_call: .
cdr3_nt: TGTGCCATCAGTGACAACAGGGAGCGCCAGCCCCAGCATTTT
cdr3_aa: CAISDNRERQPQHF

clone_size: .
j_call: TRBJ2-7
v_call: TRBV4-3
d_call: TRBD1
cdr3_nt: TGCGCCAGCAGCCAAGTTCGACAGGGGGTTCGCTCCTACGAGCAGTACTTC
cdr3_aa: CASSQVRQGVRSYEQYF

clone_size: .
j_call: TRBJ1-2
v_call: TRBV4-2
d_call: .
cdr3_nt: TGTGCCAGCAGCCAAGAGCTTGTCAGATCCACAAACTATGGCTACACCTTC
cdr3_aa: CASSQELVRSTNYGYTF

clone_size: .
j_call: TRBJ2-7
v_call: TRBV4-3
d_call: .
cdr3_nt: TGCGCCAGCAGCCAAGACCCGGTCGGAGGATACGAGCAGTACTTC
cdr3_aa: CASSQDPVGGYEQYF

clone_size: .
j_call: TRBJ2-1
v_call: TRBV11-3
d_call: TRBD2
cdr3_nt: TGTGCCAGCAGCTTAAGGGGCTTAGCGGGAGGGGAGAATGAGCAGTTCTTC
cdr3_aa: CASSLRGLAGGENEQFF

clone_size: .
j_call: TRBJ1-4
v_call: TRBV4-3
d_call: .
cdr3_nt: TGCGCCAGCAGCCTGGGGTCGGGAGAGGAACTGTTTTTT
cdr3_aa: CASSLGSGEELFF

clone_size: .
j_call: TRBJ2-5
v_call: TRBV19
d_call: .
cdr3_nt: TGTGCCAGTAGTCCAAGACAGGTCCAAGAGACCCAGTACTTC
cdr3_aa: CASSPRQVQETQYF

clone_size: .
j_call: TRBJ2-1
v_call: TRBV5-5
d_call: TRBD1
cdr3_nt: TGTGCCAGCAGCCCGACAGGGAGAATAGGCGATGAGCAGTTCTTC
cdr3_aa: CASSPTGRIGDEQFF

clone_size: .
j_call: TRBJ2-2
v_call: TRBV18
d_call: .
cdr3_nt: TGTGCCAGCCTGGGCACAGGTCCGAACACCGGGGAGCTGTTTTTT
cdr3_aa: CASLGTGPNTGELFF

clone_size: .
j_call: TRBJ2-1
v_call: TRBV19
d_call: .
cdr3_nt: TGTGCCAGTAACCGCCCGGGAGTAATTAATGAGCAGTTCTTC
cdr3_aa: CASNRPGVINEQFF

clone_size: .
j_call: TRBJ2-1
v_call: TRBV6-5
d_call: .
cdr3_nt: TGTGCCAGCAGCAAGACAGCGAGCTCCTACAATGAGCAGTTCTTC
cdr3_aa: CASSKTASSYNEQFF

clone_size: .
j_call: TRBJ2-7
v_call: TRBV7-6
d_call: .
cdr3_nt: TGTGCCAGCAGCCCCGTCGTTCTACGCGAGCAGTACTTC
cdr3_aa: CASSPVVLREQYF

clone_size: .
j_call: TRBJ2-7
v_call: TRBV6-1
d_call: .
cdr3_nt: TGTGCCAGCAGGTTCGAGTACGAGCAGTACTTC
cdr3_aa: CASRFEYEQYF